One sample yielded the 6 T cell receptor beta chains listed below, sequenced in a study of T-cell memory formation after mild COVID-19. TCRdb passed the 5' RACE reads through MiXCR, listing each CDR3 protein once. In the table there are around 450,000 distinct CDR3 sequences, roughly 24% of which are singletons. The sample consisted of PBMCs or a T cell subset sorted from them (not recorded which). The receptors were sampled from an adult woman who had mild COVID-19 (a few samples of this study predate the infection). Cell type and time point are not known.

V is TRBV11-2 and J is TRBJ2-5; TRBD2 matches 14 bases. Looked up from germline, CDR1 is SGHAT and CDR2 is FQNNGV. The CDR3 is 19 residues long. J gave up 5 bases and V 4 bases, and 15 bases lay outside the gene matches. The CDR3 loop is CASSSPPWTSGGPGETQYF. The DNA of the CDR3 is TGTGCCAGCAGCTCTCCCCCTTGGACTAGCGGGGGGCCGGGGGAGACCCAGTACTTC.

CDR3 sequence (DNA): TGCAGTGCTAGAGAGGGGCCTGGGGAGGAAGCTTTCTTT. It specifies CSAREGPGEEAFF. The V and J genes are TRBV20-1 and TRBJ1-1, with a weak D call TRBD1 (5 bases). CDR3 length: 13 amino acids. The V gene's germline CDR1 is DFQATT and CDR2 SNEGSKA (reference sequence). Trimming removed 0 bases at V and 8 bases at J, with 13 bases between.

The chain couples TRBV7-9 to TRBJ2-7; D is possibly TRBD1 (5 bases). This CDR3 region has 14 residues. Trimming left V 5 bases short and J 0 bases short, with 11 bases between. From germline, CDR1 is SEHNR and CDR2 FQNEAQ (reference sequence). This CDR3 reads CASSPGHRSYEQYF. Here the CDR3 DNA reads TGTGCCAGCAGCCCCGGACACCGCTCCTACGAGCAGTACTTC.

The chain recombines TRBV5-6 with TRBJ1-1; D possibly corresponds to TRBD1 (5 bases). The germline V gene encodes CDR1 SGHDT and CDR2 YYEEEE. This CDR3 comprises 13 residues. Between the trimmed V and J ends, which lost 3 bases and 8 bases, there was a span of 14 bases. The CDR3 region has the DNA TGTGCCAGCAGCTCCCGGGGCAGCGTAGAAGCTTTCTTT. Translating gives CASSSRGSVEAFF. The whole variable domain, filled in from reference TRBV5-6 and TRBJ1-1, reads DAGVTQSPTHLIKTRGQQVTLRCSPKSGHDTVSWYQQALGQGPQFIFQYYEEEERQRGNFPDRFSGHQFPNYSSELNVNALLLGDSALYLCASSSRGSVEAFFGQGTRLTVV.

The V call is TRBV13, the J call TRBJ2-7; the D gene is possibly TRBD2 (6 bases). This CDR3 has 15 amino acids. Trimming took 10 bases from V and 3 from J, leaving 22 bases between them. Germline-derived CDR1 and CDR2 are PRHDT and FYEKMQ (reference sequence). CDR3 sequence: CATTSGERPIYEQYF. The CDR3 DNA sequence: TGTGCCACGACCTCGGGGGAGAGACCCATCTACGAGCAGTACTTC.

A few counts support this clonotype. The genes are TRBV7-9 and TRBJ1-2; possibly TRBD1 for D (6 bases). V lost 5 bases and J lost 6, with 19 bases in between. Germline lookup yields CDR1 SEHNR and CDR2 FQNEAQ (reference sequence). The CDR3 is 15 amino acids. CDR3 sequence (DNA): TGTGCCAGCAGCGCCGCGACAGGATGGGTTGATGGCTACACCTTC. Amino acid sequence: CASSAATGWVDGYTF.